This record looks at one T cell receptor (beta chain) sequence and its context. The antigen remains unidentified. Next came a second PCR, run for about 7 to 12 cycles, which used a sample-barcoded 5' primer along with a J-beta primer mix. TCRdb re-called the 5' RACE reads through MiXCR, storing one row per CDR3 protein. Of some 640,000 distinct CDR3 sequences in the sample, approximately 49% were seen once. Caucasian, healthy and from Russia, the donors were aged between about 6 and 90. At least 6 micrograms of total RNA were extracted per sample. The data stem from a study of blood T cells in healthy people across ages. Study-level findings and limits: Researchers said unsorted PBMCs prevented a conclusive naive versus antigen-experienced comparison.

The length of the CDR3 is 13 residues. V dropped 5 bases and J dropped 8 bases, with 15 bases sitting between them. CDR1 is LNHNV, CDR2 YYDKDF, per germline (reference sequence). Sequences were obtained from blood. The TCR comes from a woman aged 60-75 years in good health. V is TRBV15 and J is TRBJ1-2; D gene uncertain. CDR3 DNA: TGTGCCACCAGCCCCAGCGGAGCTGTAGGCTACACCTTC. It translates to CATSPSGAVGYTF.